This T cell receptor (beta chain) was identified during a study of blood T cell repertoires in COVID-19. At the level of the study: From the United States, Italy and Spain came samples of acute and convalescent COVID-19.

TCRdb keeps only in-frame clones here, not all; method: immunoSEQ multiplex PCR. The table shows about 180,000 clones, with roughly four fifths occurring only once. After removal of 5 bases from V and 3 bases from J, the junction contained 3 bases not matched to a gene. Germline V gene data show CDR1 as MDHEN and CDR2 as SYDVKM. The CDR3 totals 14 residues. The source is a woman in her sixties or seventies with COVID-19, enrolled during active disease. The rearrangement uses TRBV28 and TRBJ1-5; the match to TRBD1 covers 8 bases. The sequencing sample was made of peripheral blood. The DNA of the CDR3 is TGTGCCAGCAGTACGGACAGGGTCAATCAGCCCCAGCATTTT. It translates to CASSTDRVNQPQHF. Based on the CDR3 plus reference TRBV28 and TRBJ1-5, the full variable domain is DVKVTQSSRYLVKRTGEKVFLECVQDMDHENMFWYRQDPGLGLRLIYFSYDVKMKEKGDIPEGYSVSREKKERFSLILESASTNQTSMYLCASSTDRVNQPQHFGDGTRLSIL.